A selection of T cell receptor beta chains follows, all from one sample in a study of shared clonotypes between healthy human individuals. Only in-frame clones appear in the TCRdb table, and some are missing; sequencing was by immunoSEQ multiplex PCR. The sample has 2 million to 2.5 million clones, about nine tenths seen once. Sequenced: naive CD4+ T cells from PBMCs. The receptors derive from a man aged 18 to 30 in good health. Some clones in this sample may be carry-over from other donors' samples. CDR3s include the opening cysteine and the closing phenylalanine or tryptophan. The D gene is left open where the match is weak. Clone size appears in some rows only: once, few, many, or a class for an expanded clone.

j_call: TRBJ2-5; clone_size: .; d_call: .; v_call: TRBV11-2; cdr3_nt: TGTGCCAGCAGCTTAAGGCCTGAGACCCAGTACTTC; cdr3_aa: CASSLRPETQYF
j_call: TRBJ2-1; clone_size: .; d_call: TRBD1; v_call: TRBV18; cdr3_nt: TGTGCCAGCTCCGGGACAGGGCGCGACAATGAGCAGTTCTTC; cdr3_aa: CASSGTGRDNEQFF
j_call: TRBJ1-1; clone_size: .; d_call: .; v_call: TRBV7-2; cdr3_nt: TGTGCCAGCAGCTTAGCCGGGGTGAACACTGAAGCTTTCTTT; cdr3_aa: CASSLAGVNTEAFF
j_call: TRBJ2-3; clone_size: once; d_call: TRBD2; v_call: TRBV15; cdr3_nt: TGTGCCACCAGCAGAGAGAGCGGGAGGTACACAGATACGCAGTATTTT; cdr3_aa: CATSRESGRYTDTQYF
j_call: TRBJ2-7; clone_size: .; d_call: TRBD1; v_call: TRBV10-3; cdr3_nt: TGTGCCATCAGGGCGGGACAGGGTGAGCAGTACTTC; cdr3_aa: CAIRAGQGEQYF
j_call: TRBJ1-2; clone_size: once; d_call: TRBD1; v_call: TRBV5-1; cdr3_nt: TGCGCCAGCAGCTCCTCCGGGACAGCGGGGTATGGCTACACCTTC; cdr3_aa: CASSSSGTAGYGYTF
j_call: TRBJ2-7; clone_size: .; d_call: .; v_call: TRBV29-1; cdr3_nt: TGCAGCGTTGGAGGAGACAGAGTAACCACCGAGCAGTACTTC; cdr3_aa: CSVGGDRVTTEQYF
j_call: TRBJ2-1; clone_size: .; d_call: .; v_call: TRBV7-3; cdr3_nt: TGTGCCAGCAGCGCCGGTCTTATCTCCTACAATGAGCAGTTCTTC; cdr3_aa: CASSAGLISYNEQFF
j_call: TRBJ2-7; clone_size: once; d_call: TRBD2; v_call: TRBV5-1; cdr3_nt: TGCGCCAGCAGCTATAGGACTAGCCGGCCCGACTACGAGCAGTACTTC; cdr3_aa: CASSYRTSRPDYEQYF
j_call: TRBJ2-3; clone_size: .; d_call: TRBD2; v_call: TRBV7-9; cdr3_nt: TGTGCCAGCAGCACTAAGACTAGCGGGACTTGGTCAGATACGCAGTATTTT; cdr3_aa: CASSTKTSGTWSDTQYF
j_call: TRBJ2-5; clone_size: .; d_call: .; v_call: TRBV2; cdr3_nt: TGTGCCAGCGGCCTACAAGAGACCCAGTACTTC; cdr3_aa: CASGLQETQYF
j_call: TRBJ2-7; clone_size: .; d_call: .; v_call: TRBV19; cdr3_nt: TGTGCCAGTAGTATCGGGAGTGAGTACGAGCAGTACTTC; cdr3_aa: CASSIGSEYEQYF
j_call: TRBJ2-1; clone_size: .; d_call: TRBD1; v_call: TRBV4-3; cdr3_nt: TGCGCCAGCAGCCAAGTAGGACAGGTGAATGAGCAGTTCTTC; cdr3_aa: CASSQVGQVNEQFF
j_call: TRBJ2-2; clone_size: .; d_call: .; v_call: TRBV30; cdr3_nt: TGTGCCTGGAGGATGGAGAACACCGGGGAGCTGTTTTTT; cdr3_aa: CAWRMENTGELFF
j_call: TRBJ1-1; clone_size: .; d_call: .; v_call: TRBV29-1; cdr3_nt: TGCAGCGTGGGAGCAGGACAGAACACTGAAGCTTTCTTT; cdr3_aa: CSVGAGQNTEAFF
j_call: TRBJ1-2; clone_size: .; d_call: .; v_call: TRBV19; cdr3_nt: TGTGCCAGTAGTTTACGACTTGATAAAGGGAACTATGGCTACACCTTC; cdr3_aa: CASSLRLDKGNYGYTF
j_call: TRBJ2-1; clone_size: .; d_call: .; v_call: TRBV28; cdr3_nt: TGTGCCAGCAGTCTACCTACCCGTACCTACAATGAGCAGTTCTTC; cdr3_aa: CASSLPTRTYNEQFF
j_call: TRBJ2-3; clone_size: .; d_call: .; v_call: TRBV27; cdr3_nt: TGTGCCAGCAGTCAGCGGAGGGCCAGTACCTATACGCAGTATTTT; cdr3_aa: CASSQRRASTYTQYF
j_call: TRBJ2-1; clone_size: .; d_call: TRBD2; v_call: TRBV25-1; cdr3_nt: TGTGCCAGCAGTGAAACGAACCCGGGACTAGCGGACCTCAATGAGCAGTTCTTC; cdr3_aa: CASSETNPGLADLNEQFF
j_call: TRBJ1-5; clone_size: .; d_call: .; v_call: TRBV28; cdr3_nt: TGTGCCAGCAGTTTAGTTGTCCAGCCCCAGCATTTT; cdr3_aa: CASSLVVQPQHF
j_call: TRBJ2-1; clone_size: .; d_call: TRBD2; v_call: TRBV5-1; cdr3_nt: TGCGCCAGCAGCTTTGGACTAGCGGGAGCGTACGGGAATGAGCAGTTCTTC; cdr3_aa: CASSFGLAGAYGNEQFF
j_call: TRBJ2-3; clone_size: .; d_call: .; v_call: TRBV27; cdr3_nt: TGTGCCAGCAGTTTATGGAGCGAGGATACGCAGTATTTT; cdr3_aa: CASSLWSEDTQYF
j_call: TRBJ2-3; clone_size: .; d_call: .; v_call: TRBV27; cdr3_nt: TGTGCCAGCAGTCGGACGGCGAGCACAGATACGCAGTATTTT; cdr3_aa: CASSRTASTDTQYF
j_call: TRBJ2-3; clone_size: .; d_call: .; v_call: TRBV15; cdr3_nt: TGTGCCACCAGCAGAGTAGGAGATAGCACAGATACGCAGTATTTT; cdr3_aa: CATSRVGDSTDTQYF